This TCR beta chain was sequenced in a study of control samples from healthy donors and cancer patients. V lost 9 bases to trimming and J lost 1 base, with 12 bases between them. Germline V CDR1 and CDR2: LNHDA, SQIVND (reference sequence). The CDR3 length is 13 residues. The table lists this clone with a few counts. The data were produced by immunoSEQ multiplex PCR, yet TCRdb's version contains in-frame clones alone and is incomplete. The data show 100,000 to 150,000 clones, approximately 92% seen once. V usage is TRBV19 and J usage is TRBJ1-1; a possible D gene is TRBD1 (5 bases). The receptor was isolated from a man aged 80 or over with head and neck cancer. Sequencing was done on a sample of PBMCs. CDR3 nucleotides: TGTGCCAGCACTGGGGGGGAGAACACTGAAGCTTTCTTT. This encodes CASTGGENTEAFF.